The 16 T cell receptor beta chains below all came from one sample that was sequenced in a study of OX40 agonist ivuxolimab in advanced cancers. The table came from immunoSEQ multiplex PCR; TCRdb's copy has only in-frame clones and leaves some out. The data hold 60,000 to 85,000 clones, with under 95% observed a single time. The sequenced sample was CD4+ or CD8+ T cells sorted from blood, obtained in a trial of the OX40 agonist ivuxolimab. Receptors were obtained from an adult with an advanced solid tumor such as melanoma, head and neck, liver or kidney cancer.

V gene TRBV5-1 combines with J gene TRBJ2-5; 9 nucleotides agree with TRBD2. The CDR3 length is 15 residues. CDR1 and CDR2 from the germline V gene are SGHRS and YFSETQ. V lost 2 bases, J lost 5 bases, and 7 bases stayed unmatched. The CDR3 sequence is CASSLVAGEVETQYF. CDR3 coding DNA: TGCGCCAGCAGCTTAGTAGCGGGGGAGGTGGAGACCCAGTACTTC.

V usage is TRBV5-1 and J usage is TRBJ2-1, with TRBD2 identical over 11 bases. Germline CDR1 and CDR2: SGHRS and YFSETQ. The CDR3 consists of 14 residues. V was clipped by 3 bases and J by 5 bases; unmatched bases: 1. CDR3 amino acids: CASSSTSGNNEQFF. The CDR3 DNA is TGCGCCAGCAGCTCGACTAGCGGGAACAATGAGCAGTTCTTC.

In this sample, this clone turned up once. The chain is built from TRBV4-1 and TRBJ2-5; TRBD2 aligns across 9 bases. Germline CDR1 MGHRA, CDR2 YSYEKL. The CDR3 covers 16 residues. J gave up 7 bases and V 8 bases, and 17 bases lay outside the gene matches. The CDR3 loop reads CASSTPAGGPLGTQYF. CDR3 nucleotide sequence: TGCGCCAGCTCCACCCCAGCGGGAGGCCCATTAGGGACCCAGTACTTC.

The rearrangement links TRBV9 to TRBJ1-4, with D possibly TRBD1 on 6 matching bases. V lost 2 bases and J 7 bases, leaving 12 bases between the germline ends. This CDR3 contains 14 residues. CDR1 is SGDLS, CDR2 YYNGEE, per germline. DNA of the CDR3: TGTGCCAGCAGCGTGGACAGTCGCATTGAAAAACTGTTTTTT. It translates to CASSVDSRIEKLFF.

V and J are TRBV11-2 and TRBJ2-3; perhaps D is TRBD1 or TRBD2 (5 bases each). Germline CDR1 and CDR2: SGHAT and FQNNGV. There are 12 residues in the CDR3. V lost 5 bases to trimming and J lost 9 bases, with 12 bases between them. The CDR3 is CASSTPGRTQYF. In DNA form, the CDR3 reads TGTGCCAGCAGCACCCCGGGACGGACGCAGTATTTT.

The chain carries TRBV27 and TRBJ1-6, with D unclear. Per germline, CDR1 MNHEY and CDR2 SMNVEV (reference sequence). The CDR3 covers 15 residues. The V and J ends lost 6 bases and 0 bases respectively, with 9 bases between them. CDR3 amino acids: CASSPRDSYNSPLHF. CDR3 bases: TGTGCCAGCAGCCCCCGGGACTCCTATAATTCACCCCTCCACTTT.

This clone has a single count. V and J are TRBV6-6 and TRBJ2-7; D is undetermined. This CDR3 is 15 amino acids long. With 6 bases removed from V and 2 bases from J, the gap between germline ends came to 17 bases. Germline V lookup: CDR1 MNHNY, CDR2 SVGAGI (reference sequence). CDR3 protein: CASRFFPSATYEQYF. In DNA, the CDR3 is TGTGCCAGCAGGTTTTTTCCCAGCGCTACCTACGAGCAGTACTTC.

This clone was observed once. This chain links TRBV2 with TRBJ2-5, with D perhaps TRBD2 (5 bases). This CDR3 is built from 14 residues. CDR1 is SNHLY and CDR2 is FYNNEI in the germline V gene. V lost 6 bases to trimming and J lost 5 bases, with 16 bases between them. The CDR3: CASSSRAGGETQYF. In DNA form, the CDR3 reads TGTGCCAGCAGCTCGAGGGCGGGCGGGGAGACCCAGTACTTC.

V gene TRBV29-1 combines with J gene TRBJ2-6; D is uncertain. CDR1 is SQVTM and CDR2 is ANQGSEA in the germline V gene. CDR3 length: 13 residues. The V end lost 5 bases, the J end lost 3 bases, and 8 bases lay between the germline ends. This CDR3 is CSVRQDGANVLTF. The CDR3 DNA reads TGCAGCGTTCGGCAGGATGGGGCCAACGTCCTGACTTTC.

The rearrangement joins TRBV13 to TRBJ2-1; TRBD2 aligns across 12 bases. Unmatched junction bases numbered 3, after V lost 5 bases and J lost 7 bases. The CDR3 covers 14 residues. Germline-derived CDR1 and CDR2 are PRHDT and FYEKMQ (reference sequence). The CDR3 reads CASSPGTSGNEQFF. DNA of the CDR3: TGTGCCAGCAGCCCCGGGACTAGCGGGAATGAGCAGTTCTTC.

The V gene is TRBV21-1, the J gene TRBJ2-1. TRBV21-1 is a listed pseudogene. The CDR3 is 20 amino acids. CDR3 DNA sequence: TGTGCCAGCAGCAATGAGTGGGCGGGGGACAGACGAAGCTCCTACAATGAGCAGTTCTTC. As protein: CASSNEWAGDRRSSYNEQFF.

The CDR3 sequence: CASSSLLDGNEQFF. CDR3 in DNA: TGTGCCAGTAGTTCCCTACTTGACGGCAATGAGCAGTTCTTC. The rearrangement joins TRBV19 to TRBJ2-1; D unclear. V was cut by 5 bases and J by 6 bases, with 14 bases left in between. CDR1 LNHDA and CDR2 SQIVND come from the germline V gene (reference sequence). The CDR3 is made up of 14 amino acids.

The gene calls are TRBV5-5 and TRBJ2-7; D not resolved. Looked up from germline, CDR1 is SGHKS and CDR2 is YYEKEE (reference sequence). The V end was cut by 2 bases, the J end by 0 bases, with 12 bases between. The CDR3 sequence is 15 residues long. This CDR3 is CASSFSALSSYEQYF. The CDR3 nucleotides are TGTGCCAGCAGCTTTTCGGCCCTCAGCTCCTACGAGCAGTACTTC.

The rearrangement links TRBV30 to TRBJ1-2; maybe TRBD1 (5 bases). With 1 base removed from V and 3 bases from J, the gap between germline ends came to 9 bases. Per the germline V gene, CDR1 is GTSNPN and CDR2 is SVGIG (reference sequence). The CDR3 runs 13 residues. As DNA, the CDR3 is TGTGCCTGGAGTGGGGACGGGGACTATGGCTACACCTTC. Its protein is CAWSGDGDYGYTF.

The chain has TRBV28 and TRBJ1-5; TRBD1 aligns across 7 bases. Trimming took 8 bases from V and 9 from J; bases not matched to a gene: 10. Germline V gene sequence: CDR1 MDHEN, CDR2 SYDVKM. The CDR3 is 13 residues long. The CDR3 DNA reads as TGTGCCAGCTTCCCCCAGCAGGGGGGGCCCCAGCATTTT. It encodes CASFPQQGGPQHF.

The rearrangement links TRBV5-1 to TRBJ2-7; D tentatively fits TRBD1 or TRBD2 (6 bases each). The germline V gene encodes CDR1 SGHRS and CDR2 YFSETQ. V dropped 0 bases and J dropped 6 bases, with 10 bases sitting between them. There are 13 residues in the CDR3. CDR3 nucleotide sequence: TGCGCCAGCAGCTTGGTTGGAGGGGGCGAGCAGTACTTC. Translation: CASSLVGGGEQYF.